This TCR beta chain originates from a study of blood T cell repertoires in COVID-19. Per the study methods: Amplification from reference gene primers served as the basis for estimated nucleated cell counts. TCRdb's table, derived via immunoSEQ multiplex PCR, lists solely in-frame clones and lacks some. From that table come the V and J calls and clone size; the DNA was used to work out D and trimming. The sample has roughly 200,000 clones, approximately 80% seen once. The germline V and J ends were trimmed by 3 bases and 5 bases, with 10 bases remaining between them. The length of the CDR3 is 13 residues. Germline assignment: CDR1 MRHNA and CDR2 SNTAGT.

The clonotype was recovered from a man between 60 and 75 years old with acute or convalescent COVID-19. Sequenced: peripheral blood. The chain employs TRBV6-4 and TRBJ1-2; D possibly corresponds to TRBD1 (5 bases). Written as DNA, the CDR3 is TGTGCCAGCAGTGAGGGGGGTGGATATGGCTACACCTTC. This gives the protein CASSEGGGYGYTF.